The 18 T cell receptor beta chains in this list originate from one sample, sequenced in a study of T cell responses to AZD1222 COVID-19 vaccine. Clones were sequenced by immunoSEQ multiplex PCR, and TCRdb holds only the in-frame ones, with some missing. The sample has over 150,000 clones, approximately 87% seen once; the top ten hold 4.3%. The sequences come from peripheral blood, collected 28 days after the second AZD1222 dose. The receptors derive from an adult who received the AZD1222 COVID-19 vaccine.

V gene TRBV7-3 combines with J gene TRBJ1-1; D remains ambiguous. Germline CDR1 reads SGHTA; CDR2 reads FQGTGA. The germline V and J ends were trimmed by 2 bases and 11 bases, with 15 bases remaining between them. The length of the CDR3 is 13 residues. The CDR3: CASSLLGSQEAFF. The CDR3 coding sequence is TGTGCCAGCAGCTTACTAGGTTCGCAGGAGGCTTTCTTT.

The chain carries TRBV5-1 and TRBJ1-4; tentative D call: TRBD1 (6 bases). Per germline, CDR1 SGHRS and CDR2 YFSETQ. The length of the CDR3 is 14 residues. V lost 6 bases and J lost 4, with 13 bases in between. In nucleotides, the CDR3 is TGCGCCAGCAATCCCGGGACAATTAATGAAAAACTGTTTTTT. The encoded protein is CASNPGTINEKLFF.

This clone is a singleton in its sample. The chain has TRBV29-1 and TRBJ1-1, with unresolved D. Trimming pared 4 bases from V and 5 bases from J, leaving 17 bases between. Per germline, CDR1 SQVTM and CDR2 ANQGSEA. CDR3 length equals 14 residues. CDR3 amino acids: CSVGVVAGSTEAFF. The CDR3 DNA reads TGCAGCGTTGGAGTAGTAGCGGGTTCGACTGAAGCTTTCTTT. The complete variable domain, with remaining parts taken from reference TRBV29-1 and TRBJ1-1, reads SAVISQKPSRDICQRGTSLTIQCQVDSQVTMMFWYRQQPGQSLTLIATANQGSEATYESGFVIDKFPISRPNLTFSTLTVSNMSPEDSSIYLCSVGVVAGSTEAFFGQGTRLTVV.

For the CDR3, the DNA is TGTGCCAGCACCCCCTTTGCAGGGGATGGCTACACCTTC. Translation: CASTPFAGDGYTF. The chain uses TRBV2 and TRBJ1-2; perhaps TRBD1 as D (6 bases). CDR1 is SNHLY and CDR2 is FYNNEI in the germline V gene. With 7 bases removed from V and 6 bases from J, the gap between germline ends came to 15 bases. The length of the CDR3 is 13 residues.

The chain employs TRBV4-3 and TRBJ1-6; TRBD1 might be the D (5 bases). CDR3 length: 17 amino acids. V lost 1 base and J lost 4, with 14 bases in between. From germline, CDR1 is LGHNA and CDR2 YSLEER. The CDR3 DNA reads TGCGCCAGCAGCCAAGGGTTCGACAGCTCTTATAATTCACCCCTCCACTTT. Translating gives CASSQGFDSSYNSPLHF.

J is TRBJ1-6 and V is TRBV27; no clear D. V was trimmed by 8 bases and J by 3 bases, leaving 5 bases between them. The CDR3 loop spans 12 amino acids. The V gene's germline CDR1 is MNHEY and CDR2 SMNVEV (reference sequence). CDR3 DNA sequence: TGTGCCAGCCGGGACTATAATTCACCCCTCCACTTT. Protein: CASRDYNSPLHF.

This rearrangement joins TRBV5-8 to TRBJ1-5; D uncertain. There are 13 residues in the CDR3. The V gene lost 0 bases and the J gene lost 9 bases, with 10 bases spanning the gap. Germline V gene lookup returns CDR1 SGHTS and CDR2 YDEGEE. Written as DNA, the CDR3 is TGTGCCAGCAGCTTGGGTGGAATTGGGCCCCAGCATTTT. Translating gives CASSLGGIGPQHF.

The chain is built from TRBV6-2 or TRBV6-3 and TRBJ2-2; D may be TRBD1 (6 bases). The V end was cut by 4 bases, the J end by 7 bases, with 25 bases between. The CDR3 covers 18 residues. Germline V CDR1 and CDR2: MNHEY, SVGEGT. The CDR3: CASSSLWTVKGEHGELFF. The CDR3 nucleotides read TGTGCCAGCAGTTCACTATGGACAGTAAAGGGGGAACACGGGGAGCTGTTTTTT.

The CDR3 loop reads CASSQDVSLETQYF. DNA of the CDR3: TGCGCCAGCAGCCAAGATGTCAGTCTGGAGACCCAGTACTTC. The rearrangement links TRBV4-3 to TRBJ2-5; D is uncertain. The germline V and J ends were trimmed by 0 bases and 5 bases, with 10 bases remaining between them. CDR3 size: 14 residues. Germline loops: CDR1 LGHNA, CDR2 YSLEER.

The chain combines TRBV12-3 or TRBV12-4 with TRBJ1-1; D is unclear. Trimming took off 6 bases at V and 10 bases at J, with 18 bases between the two ends. CDR3 size: 13 residues. CDR3 residues: CASSSNRGAPAFF. The CDR3 nucleotides are TGTGCCAGCAGCTCCAACCGCGGCGCCCCAGCTTTCTTT.

This clone was picked up one time. The chain joins TRBV19 to TRBJ1-6; D perhaps matches TRBD1 (5 bases). CDR3 size: 16 residues. CDR1 is LNHDA, CDR2 SQIVND, per germline (reference sequence). Trimming removed 1 base at V and 6 bases at J, with 13 bases between. CDR3 DNA sequence: TGTGCCAGTAGTATAGGGGGCGCGAGTCTTAATTCACCCCTCCACTTT. Encoded protein: CASSIGGASLNSPLHF.

The genes are TRBV11-2 and TRBJ1-3; TRBD1 might be the D (5 bases). CDR3 length: 16 amino acids. The germline gives CDR1 SGHAT, CDR2 FQNNGV. V was pared by 6 bases and J by 4 bases, with 19 bases between. CDR3 residues: CASSPQTVSGGNTIYF. CDR3 bases: TGTGCCAGCAGTCCCCAGACAGTGTCAGGAGGAAACACCATATATTTT.

The V gene is TRBV30, the J gene TRBJ1-2; D gene uncertain. CDR3 size: 13 residues. Germline V CDR1 and CDR2: GTSNPN, SVGIG (reference sequence). Trimming cost V 0 bases and J 4 bases, with 9 bases left between them. CDR3 nucleotides: TGTGCCTGGAGTGTTGAGAGGGCCTATGGCTACACCTTC. Translating gives CAWSVERAYGYTF.

This clone came up once. Other DNA sequences from this sample encode an identical CDR3 as well. This chain connects TRBV20-1 to TRBJ1-2; unclear D gene. Trimming shortened V by 3 bases and J by 4 bases, and 6 bases separated the two germline ends. The germline V gene encodes CDR1 DFQATT and CDR2 SNEGSKA (reference sequence). The CDR3 spans 11 residues. For the CDR3, the DNA is TGCAGTGCTAGTGGTAGCTATGGCTACACCTTC. Protein product: CSASGSYGYTF.

This chain links TRBV30 with TRBJ1-1; no clear D. Germline CDR1 reads GTSNPN; CDR2 reads SVGIG (reference sequence). The ends were cut back, 2 bases at V and 3 bases at J, with 10 bases in the middle. This CDR3 spans 13 amino acids. The CDR3 loop is CAWSPDTYTEAFF. The CDR3 DNA is TGTGCCTGGAGTCCCGACACTTACACTGAAGCTTTCTTT.

The chain links TRBV6-6 to TRBJ1-2, with 11 nucleotides matching TRBD1. The V gene's germline CDR1 is MNHNY and CDR2 SVGAGI (reference sequence). Trimming removed 6 bases from V and 7 bases from J; junction bases left unmatched: 1. This CDR3 spans 12 amino acids. The chain's CDR3 is CASRGQGGGYTF. The CDR3 nucleotides are TGTGCCAGCAGGGGACAGGGGGGTGGCTACACCTTC.

The J gene is TRBJ2-4, the V gene TRBV4-3, with TRBD1 matching 7 bases. Germline lookup yields CDR1 LGHNA and CDR2 YSLEER. The CDR3 sequence is 20 residues long. The ends lost 1 base at V and 1 base at J; junction bases unmatched: 16. The CDR3 DNA reads TGCGCCAGCAGCCAAGTCTTTGCCGGACTCGTGGACAGGGCCAAAAACATTCAGTACTTC. Translation: CASSQVFAGLVDRAKNIQYF.

This rearrangement joins TRBV2 to TRBJ1-6; D is unclear. This CDR3 contains 14 residues. The germline V gene has CDR1 SNHLY and CDR2 FYNNEI. V was clipped by 3 bases and J by 7 bases, with 10 bases between them. CDR3 residues: CASSDGEENSPLHF. The CDR3, as DNA: TGTGCCAGCAGTGACGGTGAGGAAAATTCACCCCTCCACTTT. Based on the CDR3 plus reference TRBV2 and TRBJ1-6, the full variable domain is EPEVTQTPSHQVTQMGQEVILRCVPISNHLYFYWYRQILGQKVEFLVSFYNNEISEKSEIFDDQFSVERPDGSNFTLKIRSTKLEDSAMYFCASSDGEENSPLHFGNGTRLTVT.